The rows below give T cell receptor beta chains drawn from one sample of a study of blood T cell repertoires in COVID-19. The protocol was immunoSEQ multiplex PCR, while the TCRdb copy is restricted to in-frame clones and leaves out a portion. The sample consists of approximately 210,000 clones, about four fifths of them appearing once. Sequenced input: peripheral blood. Receptors were obtained from a woman in her 70s with active or convalescent COVID-19. Both conserved end residues are part of each CDR3. D genes are given only for firm matches. Part of the rows lack a size; the others show once, few, many or a class for expanded clones.

clone_size	v_call	j_call	d_call	cdr3_nt	cdr3_aa
once	TRBV7-8	TRBJ1-1	-	TGTGCCAGCAGCTTAGGCAACCCCGGACAGTCCAACACTGAAGCTTTCTTT	CASSLGNPGQSNTEAFF
-	TRBV7-9	TRBJ2-7	-	TGTGCCAGCAGCCCCCGGACAGCCTCCTACGAGCAGTACTTC	CASSPRTASYEQYF
-	TRBV12-3/TRBV12-4	TRBJ1-1	-	TGTGCCAGCAGTCTTGGGGCCGTGAATGAAGCTTTCTTT	CASSLGAVNEAFF
-	TRBV19	TRBJ2-3	TRBD2	TGTGCCAGTAGTATAGCCTGGACTAGCGGGGGCCCCACAGATACGCAGTATTTT	CASSIAWTSGGPTDTQYF
-	TRBV28	TRBJ1-2	TRBD1	TGTGCCAGCAGTCCATCACAGGGGCGGGTCTATGGCTACACCTTC	CASSPSQGRVYGYTF
-	TRBV5-1	TRBJ2-1	TRBD2	TGCGCCAGCAGCTTGGTAGCGGGAGGGCCACGTAATGAGCAGTTCTTC	CASSLVAGGPRNEQFF
-	TRBV2	TRBJ1-1	-	TGTGCCAGCAGGTCAGGGTACTCGATGAACACTGAAGCTTTCTTT	CASRSGYSMNTEAFF
-	TRBV2	TRBJ1-6	TRBD1	TGTGCCAGCGCGGGACAGGGGAATAATTCACCCCTCCACTTT	CASAGQGNNSPLHF
once	TRBV5-6	TRBJ1-2	TRBD1	TGTGCCAGCAGCGCATCCCCAGGGACAGGGTATGGCTACACCTTC	CASSASPGTGYGYTF
-	TRBV18	TRBJ2-1	TRBD2	TGTGCCAGCTCACCCGTCAGCGGGAATGTACACAATGAGCAGTTCTTC	CASSPVSGNVHNEQFF
-	TRBV5-5	TRBJ2-2	-	TGTGCCAGCAGCACGGACAGTTTATCAATACCCGGGGAGCTGTTTTTT	CASSTDSLSIPGELFF
few	TRBV4-1	TRBJ1-1	-	TGCGCCAGCAGCCAAGAATTGACAGCGAAAGCTTTCTTT	CASSQELTAKAFF
-	TRBV28	TRBJ2-3	-	TGTGCCAGCAGTTCCGCCGCGGATACGCAGTATTTT	CASSSAADTQYF
-	TRBV15	TRBJ2-4	TRBD1	TGTGCCACCAGCAGAAATCCGGGACAGGGATACATTCAGTACTTC	CATSRNPGQGYIQYF
-	TRBV9	TRBJ2-3	TRBD2	TGTGCCAGCAGCGTAGTCGGGGGGGCAGATACGCAGTATTTT	CASSVVGGADTQYF
-	TRBV25-1	TRBJ2-7	-	TGTGCCAGAAGTACAGGGGACTTCTCCTACGAGCAGTACTTC	CARSTGDFSYEQYF
once	TRBV18	TRBJ2-3	-	TGTGCCAGCTCACAAAGAAGCATAGCGGATCCCACAGATACGCAGTATTTT	CASSQRSIADPTDTQYF
-	TRBV27	TRBJ2-3	TRBD2	TGTGCCAGCAGTCGCCGTTTGACTAGCGGGAGAAGTGGGAATACGCAGTATTTT	CASSRRLTSGRSGNTQYF
-	TRBV12-3/TRBV12-4	TRBJ2-1	-	TGTGCCAGCAGTTTAATCGGGGAGCAGTTCTTC	CASSLIGEQFF
-	TRBV7-9	TRBJ1-3	-	TGTGCCAGCAGCTTTGCCGGCTCTGGAAACACCATATATTTT	CASSFAGSGNTIYF